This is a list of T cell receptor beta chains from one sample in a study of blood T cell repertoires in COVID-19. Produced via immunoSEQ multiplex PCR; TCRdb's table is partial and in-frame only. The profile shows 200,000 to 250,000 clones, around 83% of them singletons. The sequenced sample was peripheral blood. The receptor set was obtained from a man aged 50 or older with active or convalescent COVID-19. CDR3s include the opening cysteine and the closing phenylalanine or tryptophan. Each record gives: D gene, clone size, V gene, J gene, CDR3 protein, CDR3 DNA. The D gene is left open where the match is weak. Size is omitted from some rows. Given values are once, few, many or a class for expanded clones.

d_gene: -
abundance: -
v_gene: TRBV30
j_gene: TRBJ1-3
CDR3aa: CAWSTTGTSGNTIYF
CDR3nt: TGTGCCTGGAGTACGACAGGAACCTCTGGAAACACCATATATTTT

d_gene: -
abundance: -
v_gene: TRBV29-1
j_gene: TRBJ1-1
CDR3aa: CSVDLFSGRETEAFF
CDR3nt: TGCAGCGTTGACCTGTTTAGTGGGCGGGAGACTGAAGCTTTCTTT

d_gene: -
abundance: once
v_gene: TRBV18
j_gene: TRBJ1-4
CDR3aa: CASSSQASREKLFF
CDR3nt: TGTGCCAGCTCGTCACAGGCCTCTAGGGAAAAACTGTTTTTT

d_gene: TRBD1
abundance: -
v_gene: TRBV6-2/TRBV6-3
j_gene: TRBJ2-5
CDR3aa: CASSYETGGVRRETQYF
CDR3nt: TGTGCCAGCAGTTATGAGACAGGGGGCGTTAGGCGGGAGACCCAGTACTTC

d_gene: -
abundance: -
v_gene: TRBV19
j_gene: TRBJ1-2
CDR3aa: CASSIQENGYTF
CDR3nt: TGTGCCAGTAGTATACAGGAAAATGGCTACACCTTC

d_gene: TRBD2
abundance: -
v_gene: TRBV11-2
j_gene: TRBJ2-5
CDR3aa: CASSSLAGRETQYF
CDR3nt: TGTGCCAGCAGCTCCCTAGCGGGGCGGGAGACCCAGTACTTC

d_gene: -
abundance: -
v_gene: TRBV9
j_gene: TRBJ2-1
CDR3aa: CAIPRPDINSLLSSYNEQFF
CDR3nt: TGTGCCATTCCGCGCCCCGACATAAATTCGCTCCTTAGCTCCTACAATGAGCAGTTCTTC

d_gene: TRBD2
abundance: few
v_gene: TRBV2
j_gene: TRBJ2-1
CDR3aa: CASEGRGGSNEQFF
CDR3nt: TGTGCCAGCGAAGGACGGGGGGGCAGTAATGAGCAGTTCTTC

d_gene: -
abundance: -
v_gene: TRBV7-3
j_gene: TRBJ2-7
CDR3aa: CASSLDGGAYEQYF
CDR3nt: TGTGCCAGCAGCTTAGACGGAGGGGCCTACGAGCAGTACTTC

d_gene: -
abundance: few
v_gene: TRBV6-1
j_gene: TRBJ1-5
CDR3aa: CASSEAFPGQPQHF
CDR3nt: TGTGCCAGCAGTGAAGCGTTTCCGGGGCAGCCCCAGCATTTT

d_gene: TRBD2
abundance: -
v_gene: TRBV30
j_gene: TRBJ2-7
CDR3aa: CAWTVTGLARYEQYF
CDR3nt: TGTGCCTGGACCGTAACGGGACTAGCGAGGTACGAGCAGTACTTC

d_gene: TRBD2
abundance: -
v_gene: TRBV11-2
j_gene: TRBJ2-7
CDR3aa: CASSHSSGAYEQYF
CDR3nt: TGTGCCAGCAGCCACTCTAGCGGAGCCTACGAGCAGTACTTC

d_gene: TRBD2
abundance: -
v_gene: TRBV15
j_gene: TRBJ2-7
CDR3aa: CATSRERGGSYEQYF
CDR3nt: TGTGCCACCAGCAGAGAGCGGGGGGGCTCCTACGAGCAGTACTTC

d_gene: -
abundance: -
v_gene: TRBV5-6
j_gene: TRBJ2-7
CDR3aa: CASSLDDRNEQYF
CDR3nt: TGTGCCAGCAGCTTGGATGACAGGAACGAGCAGTACTTC

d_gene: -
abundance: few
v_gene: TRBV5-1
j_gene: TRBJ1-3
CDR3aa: CASSPDTSSGNTIYF
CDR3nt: TGCGCCAGCAGCCCGGACACCAGCTCTGGAAACACCATATATTTT

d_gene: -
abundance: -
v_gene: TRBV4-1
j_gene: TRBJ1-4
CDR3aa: CASSQDRPVEGEKLFF
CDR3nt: TGCGCCAGCAGCCAAGATCGTCCGGTGGAGGGTGAAAAACTGTTTTTT

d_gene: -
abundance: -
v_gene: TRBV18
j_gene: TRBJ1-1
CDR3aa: CASSPVRVNTEAFF
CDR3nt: TGTGCCAGCTCACCAGTACGGGTGAACACTGAAGCTTTCTTT

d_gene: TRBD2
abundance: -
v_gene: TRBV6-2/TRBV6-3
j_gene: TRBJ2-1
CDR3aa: CASSPRLAGGSYNEQFF
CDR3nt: TGTGCCAGCAGTCCGCGACTAGCGGGGGGTAGCTACAATGAGCAGTTCTTC

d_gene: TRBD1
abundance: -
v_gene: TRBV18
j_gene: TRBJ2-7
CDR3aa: CASSRDRGYEQYF
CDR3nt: TGTGCCAGCTCACGGGACAGGGGGTACGAGCAGTACTTC

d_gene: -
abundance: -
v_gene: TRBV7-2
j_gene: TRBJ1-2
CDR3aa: CASTGRGSNYGYTF
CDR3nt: TGTGCCAGCACCGGCCGGGGGTCGAACTATGGCTACACCTTC

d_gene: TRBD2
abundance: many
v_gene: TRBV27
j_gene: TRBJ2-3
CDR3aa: CASRPIGAGGSTDTQYF
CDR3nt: TGTGCCAGCAGACCCATTGGTGCGGGAGGTTCTACAGATACGCAGTATTTT

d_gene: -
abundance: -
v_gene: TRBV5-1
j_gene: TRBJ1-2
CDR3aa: CASSLLLVGGYTF
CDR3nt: TGCGCCAGCAGCTTGTTGCTGGTTGGCGGCTACACCTTC

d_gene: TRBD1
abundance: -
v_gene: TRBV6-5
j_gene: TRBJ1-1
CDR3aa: CASSATGGGLAFF
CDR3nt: TGTGCCAGCAGCGCGACAGGGGGCGGTCTAGCTTTCTTT

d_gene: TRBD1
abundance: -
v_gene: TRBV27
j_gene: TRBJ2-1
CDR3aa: CASRLTGGYNEQFF
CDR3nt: TGTGCCAGCAGACTGACAGGGGGCTACAATGAGCAGTTCTTC

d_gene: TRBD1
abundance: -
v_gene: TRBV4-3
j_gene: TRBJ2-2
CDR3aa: CASSYRDRTTGELFF
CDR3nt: TGCGCCAGCAGCTACCGGGACAGGACCACCGGGGAGCTGTTTTTT

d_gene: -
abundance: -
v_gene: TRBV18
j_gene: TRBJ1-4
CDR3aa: CASSPGMGGRNEKLFF
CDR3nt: TGTGCCAGCTCACCCGGGATGGGAGGGCGCAATGAAAAACTGTTTTTT

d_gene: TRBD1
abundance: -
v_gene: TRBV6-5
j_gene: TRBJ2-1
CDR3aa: CASSPGQEYNEQFF
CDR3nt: TGTGCCAGCAGCCCCGGACAGGAATACAATGAGCAGTTCTTC

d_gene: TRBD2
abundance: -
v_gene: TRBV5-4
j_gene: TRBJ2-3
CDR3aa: CASSPGTSGAADTQYF
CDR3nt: TGTGCCAGCAGCCCCGGGACTAGCGGCGCGGCAGATACGCAGTATTTT

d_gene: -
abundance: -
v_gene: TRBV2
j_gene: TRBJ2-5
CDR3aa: CATRFGGPAQETQYF
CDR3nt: TGTGCCACCCGGTTCGGGGGGCCCGCCCAAGAGACCCAGTACTTC

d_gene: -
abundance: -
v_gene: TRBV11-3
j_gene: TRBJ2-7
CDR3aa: CASSLADRPHEQYF
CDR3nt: TGTGCCAGCAGCTTAGCAGACAGACCGCACGAGCAGTACTTC

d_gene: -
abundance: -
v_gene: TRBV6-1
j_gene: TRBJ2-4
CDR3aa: CASSEAGFPHIQYF
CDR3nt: TGTGCCAGCAGTGAAGCGGGCTTCCCCCACATTCAGTACTTC

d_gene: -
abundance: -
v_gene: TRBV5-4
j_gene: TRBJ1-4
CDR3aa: CASSSDGANEKLFF
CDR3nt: TGTGCCAGCAGCTCGGACGGGGCTAATGAAAAACTGTTTTTT

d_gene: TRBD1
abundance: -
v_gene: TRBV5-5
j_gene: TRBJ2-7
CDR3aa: CASSLAGTGQYEQYF
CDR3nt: TGTGCCAGCAGCTTGGCCGGGACAGGGCAATACGAGCAGTACTTC

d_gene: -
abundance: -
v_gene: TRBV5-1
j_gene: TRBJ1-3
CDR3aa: CASSLNNAAAGNTIYF
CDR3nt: TGCGCCAGCAGCTTGAATAACGCAGCAGCGGGAAACACCATATATTTT

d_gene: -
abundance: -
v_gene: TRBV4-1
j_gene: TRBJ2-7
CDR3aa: CASSQELANEQYF
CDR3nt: TGCGCCAGCAGCCAGGAGCTAGCCAACGAGCAGTACTTC

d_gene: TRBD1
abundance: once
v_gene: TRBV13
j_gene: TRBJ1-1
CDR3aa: CASSIGTGILNTEAFF
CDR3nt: TGTGCCAGCAGCATCGGGACAGGCATTTTGAACACTGAAGCTTTCTTT

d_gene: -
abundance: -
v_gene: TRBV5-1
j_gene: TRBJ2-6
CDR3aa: CASSLLPGSGANVLTF
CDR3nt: TGCGCCAGCAGCTTGCTACCGGGGTCTGGGGCCAACGTCCTGACTTTC

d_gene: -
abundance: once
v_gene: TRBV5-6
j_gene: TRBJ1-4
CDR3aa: CASSLQGTSEKLFF
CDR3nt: TGTGCCAGCAGCTTGCAGGGGACAAGTGAAAAACTGTTTTTT

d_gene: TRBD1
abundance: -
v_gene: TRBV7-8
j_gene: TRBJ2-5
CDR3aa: CASSLRRDRTAQYF
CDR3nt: TGTGCCAGCAGCTTAAGGAGGGACAGGACGGCCCAGTACTTC

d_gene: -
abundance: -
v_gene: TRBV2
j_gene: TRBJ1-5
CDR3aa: CASGPGQYSNQPQHF
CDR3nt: TGTGCCAGCGGACCCGGACAGTATAGCAATCAGCCCCAGCATTTT

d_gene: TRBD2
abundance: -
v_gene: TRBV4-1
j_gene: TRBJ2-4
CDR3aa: CASSQVRDYKNIQYF
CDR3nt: TGCGCCAGCAGCCAAGTGAGGGACTACAAAAACATTCAGTACTTC

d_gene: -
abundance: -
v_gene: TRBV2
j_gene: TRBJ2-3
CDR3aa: CASTIGSTSTDTQYF
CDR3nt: TGTGCCAGCACTATCGGGTCTACTAGCACAGATACGCAGTATTTT

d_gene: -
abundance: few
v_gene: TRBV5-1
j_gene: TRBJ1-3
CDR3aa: CASSWSHASGNTIYF
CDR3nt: TGCGCCAGCAGCTGGTCTCACGCGAGTGGAAACACCATATATTTT

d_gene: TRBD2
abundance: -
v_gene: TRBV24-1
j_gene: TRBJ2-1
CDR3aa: CATSRLAGAGSYNEQFF
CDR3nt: TGTGCCACCAGTCGACTAGCGGGAGCGGGGTCCTACAATGAGCAGTTCTTC

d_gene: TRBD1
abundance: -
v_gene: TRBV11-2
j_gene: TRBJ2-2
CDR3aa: CASSVGWQGAKTGELFF
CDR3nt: TGTGCCAGCAGCGTAGGGTGGCAGGGGGCAAAAACCGGGGAGCTGTTTTTT

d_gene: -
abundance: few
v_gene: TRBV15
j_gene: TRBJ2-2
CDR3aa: CATRDRSNTGELFF
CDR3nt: TGTGCCACCCGAGACAGATCGAACACCGGGGAGCTGTTTTTT

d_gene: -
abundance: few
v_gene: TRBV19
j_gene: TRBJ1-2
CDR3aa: CASKDSYYGYTF
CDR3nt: TGTGCCAGCAAGGACAGTTACTATGGCTACACCTTC

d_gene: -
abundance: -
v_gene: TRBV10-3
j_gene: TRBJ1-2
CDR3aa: CAISESTRGFGGYTF
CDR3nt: TGTGCCATCAGTGAGTCGACTCGAGGGTTCGGCGGCTACACCTTC

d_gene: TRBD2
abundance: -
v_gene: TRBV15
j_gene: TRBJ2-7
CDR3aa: CATSSGLAGVLEQYF
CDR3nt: TGTGCCACCAGCAGCGGGCTAGCGGGAGTTTTAGAGCAGTACTTC

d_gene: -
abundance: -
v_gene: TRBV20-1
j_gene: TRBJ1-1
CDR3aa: CSASAVYTEAFF
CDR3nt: TGCAGTGCTAGTGCGGTTTACACTGAAGCTTTCTTT

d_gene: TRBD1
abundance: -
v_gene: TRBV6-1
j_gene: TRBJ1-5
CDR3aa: CASSGGWGRGSSYQPQHF
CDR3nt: TGTGCCAGCAGTGGAGGATGGGGCAGGGGGAGTAGCTATCAGCCCCAGCATTTT

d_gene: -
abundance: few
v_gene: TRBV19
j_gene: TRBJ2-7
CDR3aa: CASRRDEPYEQYF
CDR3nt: TGTGCCAGTAGACGTGATGAGCCCTACGAGCAGTACTTC

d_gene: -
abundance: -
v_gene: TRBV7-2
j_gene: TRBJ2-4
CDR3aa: CASSLQGKAKNIQYF
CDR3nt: TGTGCCAGCAGCTTACAGGGGAAGGCCAAAAACATTCAGTACTTC

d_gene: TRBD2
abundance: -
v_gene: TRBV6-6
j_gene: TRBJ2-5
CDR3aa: CASGGTSGPETQYF
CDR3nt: TGTGCCAGCGGGGGGACTAGCGGACCGGAGACCCAGTACTTC

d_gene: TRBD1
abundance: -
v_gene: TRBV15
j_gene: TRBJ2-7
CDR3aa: CATSRDSGTGTYEQYF
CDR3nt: TGTGCCACCAGCAGAGATTCCGGGACAGGGACCTACGAGCAGTACTTC

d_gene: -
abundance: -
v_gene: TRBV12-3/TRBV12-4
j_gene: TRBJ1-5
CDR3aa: CASSLLGQPQHF
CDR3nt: TGTGCCAGCAGTCTACTTGGTCAGCCCCAGCATTTT

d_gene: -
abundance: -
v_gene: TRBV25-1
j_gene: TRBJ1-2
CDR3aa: CASSEGGVANYGYTF
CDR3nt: TGTGCCAGCAGTGAAGGGGGGGTAGCAAACTATGGCTACACCTTC

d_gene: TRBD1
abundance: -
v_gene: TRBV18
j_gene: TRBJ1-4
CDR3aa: CASSPRDRVNEKLFF
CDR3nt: TGTGCCAGCTCACCTCGGGACAGGGTTAATGAAAAACTGTTTTTT

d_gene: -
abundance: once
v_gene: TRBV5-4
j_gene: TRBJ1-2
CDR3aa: CASSEGQFYGYTF
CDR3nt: TGTGCCAGCAGCGAAGGACAGTTCTATGGCTACACCTTC